The TCR beta chain under discussion was sequenced for a study of CD8 T cells in ankylosing spondylitis. TCRdb itself ran the 5' RACE reads through MiXCR, one entry per CDR3 protein. The sample carries roughly 130,000 distinct CDR3 sequences, around 7% recorded once. This clonotype was detected many times. This clonotype was sampled from a male donor with ankylosing spondylitis or in good health (not recorded which). The specimen was blood, either unsorted or a sorted T cell fraction (not recorded which).

CDR3 sequence: CSEPSAGVSTDTQYF. CDR3 DNA: TGCAGCGAACCCTCAGCGGGGGTTAGCACAGATACGCAGTATTTT. This chain uses TRBV20-1 with TRBJ2-3; the match to TRBD2 covers 8 bases. The CDR3 contains 15 residues. Per germline, CDR1 DFQATT and CDR2 SNEGSKA (reference sequence).